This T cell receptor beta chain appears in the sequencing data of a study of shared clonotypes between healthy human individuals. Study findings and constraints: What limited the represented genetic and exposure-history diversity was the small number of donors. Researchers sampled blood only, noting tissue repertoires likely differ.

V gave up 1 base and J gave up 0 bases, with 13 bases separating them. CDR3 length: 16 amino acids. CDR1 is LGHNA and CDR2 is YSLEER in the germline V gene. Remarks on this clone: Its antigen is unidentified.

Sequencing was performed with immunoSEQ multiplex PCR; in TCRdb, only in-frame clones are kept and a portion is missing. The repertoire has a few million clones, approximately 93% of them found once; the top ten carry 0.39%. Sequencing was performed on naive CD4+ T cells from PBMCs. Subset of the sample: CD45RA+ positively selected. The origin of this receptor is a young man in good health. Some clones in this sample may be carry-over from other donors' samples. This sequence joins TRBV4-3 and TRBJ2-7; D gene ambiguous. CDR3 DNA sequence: TGCGCCAGCAGCCAAGGAATTGGGCAGTTCTCCTACGAGCAGTACTTC. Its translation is CASSQGIGQFSYEQYF.